The 15 T cell receptor beta chains listed next were all sequenced from one sample in a study of OX40 agonist ivuxolimab in advanced cancers. Profiled with immunoSEQ multiplex PCR; TCRdb holds only in-frame clones, not every one. The table records approximately 91,000 clones, 80% to 90% of them present only once. The sequencing used CD4+ or CD8+ T cells sorted from blood, collected in a trial of the OX40 agonist ivuxolimab. The receptors here all came from an adult with an advanced solid tumor such as melanoma, head and neck, liver or kidney cancer.

Only a few counts were recorded for this clone. This rearrangement joins TRBV11-2 to TRBJ2-7, with no clear D. V gave up 1 base and J gave up 5 bases, with 12 bases separating them. The CDR3 has 14 amino acids. Germline CDR1 reads SGHAT; CDR2 reads FQNNGV. In DNA form, the CDR3 reads TGTGCCAGCAGCTTAGGCCGTTATCAGAACGAGCAGTACTTC. It translates to CASSLGRYQNEQYF.

CDR3 protein: CASSSRGGETQYF. In DNA form, the CDR3 reads TGCGCCAGCAGTTCCCGGGGCGGCGAGACCCAGTACTTC. The chain employs TRBV5-1 and TRBJ2-5; the D gene could be TRBD1 or TRBD2 (5 bases each). Germline CDR1 reads SGHRS; CDR2 reads YFSETQ. There are 13 residues in the CDR3. Trimming shortened V by 5 bases and J by 5 bases, and 13 bases separated the two germline ends. The variable domain in full, with the rest retrieved from reference TRBV5-1 and TRBJ2-5, is KAGVTQTPRYLIKTRGQQVTLSCSPISGHRSVSWYQQTPGQGLQFLFEYFSETQRNKGNFPGRFSGRQFSNSRSEMNVSTLELGDSALYLCASSSRGGETQYFGPGTRLLVL.

This clone was seen just once. V and J are TRBV18 and TRBJ1-2; possibly TRBD1 for D (5 bases). This CDR3 has 16 residues. The germline V gene has CDR1 KGHSH and CDR2 LQKENI. V lost 6 bases to trimming and J lost 6 bases, with 23 bases between them. The CDR3 reads CASSPAARGRGDGYTF. CDR3 bases: TGTGCCAGCTCGCCGGCCGCGCGAGGGCGAGGGGATGGCTACACCTTC.

The chain is built from TRBV7-3 and TRBJ2-6, with D hard to call. Trimming left V 3 bases short and J 1 base short, with 13 bases between. CDR3 size: 17 residues. Germline V gene sequence: CDR1 SGHTA, CDR2 FQGTGA. The CDR3: CASSFTRLGSGANVLTF. The CDR3 bases are TGTGCCAGCAGCTTTACCCGTCTCGGGTCTGGGGCCAACGTCCTGACTTTC.

V usage is TRBV9 and J usage is TRBJ2-1; 7 bases are shared with TRBD2. J lost 15 bases, V lost 0 bases, and 9 bases had no gene match. The CDR3 length is 13 residues. Per germline, CDR1 SGDLS and CDR2 YYNGEE. The CDR3 sequence is CASSVEAGLVMFF. DNA for the CDR3: TGTGCCAGCAGCGTAGAAGCTGGACTAGTGATGTTCTTC.

CDR3 in DNA: TGTGCCAGCAGTTACCCAGGGGAGGGTCAGCCCCAGCATTTT. Its translation: CASSYPGEGQPQHF. V usage is TRBV6-5 and J usage is TRBJ1-5; possible D gene TRBD1, 6 bases. Germline CDR1 is MNHEY and CDR2 is SVGAGI. The CDR3 consists of 14 residues. With 2 bases removed from V and 6 bases from J, the gap between germline ends came to 11 bases.

The rearrangement uses TRBV6-1 and TRBJ2-7; no clear D gene. The ends were cut back, 6 bases at V and 0 bases at J, with 3 bases in the middle. CDR1 is MNHNS and CDR2 is SASEGT in the germline V gene. The CDR3 is 11 residues long. The CDR3 nucleotides are TGTGCCAGCAGGGTCTCCTACGAGCAGTACTTC. It specifies CASRVSYEQYF.

This clone was counted a few times. J is TRBJ2-2 and V is TRBV7-3, with 7 bases identical to TRBD1. The ends lost 2 bases at V and 1 base at J; junction bases unmatched: 4. The CDR3 is made up of 16 amino acids. The germline V gene encodes CDR1 SGHTA and CDR2 FQGTGA. The DNA for the CDR3 is TGTGCCAGCAGCTTACAGGGACAGTTGAACACCGGGGAGCTGTTTTTT. Translated, it gives CASSLQGQLNTGELFF.

The chain is built from TRBV19 and TRBJ1-4, with 7 bases aligning to TRBD1. The CDR3 loop spans 15 amino acids. Germline trimming cut 8 bases from V and 5 bases from J; bases unmatched to any gene: 11. Germline V lookup: CDR1 LNHDA, CDR2 SQIVND (reference sequence). The CDR3 bases are TGTGCCAGTTCAAGGGGGGGACAGAAGAATGAAAAACTGTTTTTT. Translating it yields CASSRGGQKNEKLFF.

This chain links TRBV6-1 with TRBJ1-2; D call uncertain. Between the trimmed V and J ends, which lost 1 base and 6 bases, there was a span of 12 bases. The CDR3 covers 14 residues. Germline CDR1 MNHNS, CDR2 SASEGT. For the CDR3, the DNA is TGTGCCAGCAGTGAAGGAGGCGGCCGGCATGGCTACACCTTC. Encoded protein: CASSEGGGRHGYTF.

V and J are TRBV28 and TRBJ1-2; no clear D. The CDR3 has 13 amino acids. Per the germline V gene, CDR1 is MDHEN and CDR2 is SYDVKM. The V end was cut by 2 bases, the J end by 1 base, with 5 bases between. DNA for the CDR3: TGTGCCAGCAGTTTAGGGTTTAACTATGGCTACACCTTC. Amino acids: CASSLGFNYGYTF.

V usage is TRBV30 and J usage is TRBJ2-1; 8 bases are a match to TRBD2. Germline CDR1 is GTSNPN and CDR2 is SVGIG (reference sequence). Trimming removed 0 bases from V and 3 bases from J; junction bases left unmatched: 4. The CDR3 totals 15 residues. Here the CDR3 reads CAWSVGSGVYNEQFF. The CDR3 region has the DNA TGTGCCTGGAGTGTAGGTAGCGGGGTCTACAATGAGCAGTTCTTC.

This clone was picked up one time. This chain uses TRBV6-5 with TRBJ1-4; maybe TRBD1 (5 bases). The CDR3 contains 15 residues. Trimming took 5 bases from V and 7 from J, leaving 17 bases between them. The germline CDR1 and CDR2 sequences are MNHEY and SVGAGI. This CDR3 reads CASSPIGPGGEKLFF. The CDR3 DNA follows: TGTGCCAGCAGTCCCATCGGCCCTGGGGGTGAAAAACTGTTTTTT.

The sample holds one count of this clone. The rearrangement links TRBV5-5 to TRBJ2-7; 8 bases fit TRBD1. Looked up from germline, CDR1 is SGHKS and CDR2 is YYEKEE (reference sequence). CDR3 length equals 14 residues. The ends lost 4 bases at V and 4 bases at J; junction bases unmatched: 7. CDR3 bases: TGTGCCAGCAGCATGACAGGGGTCGAATACGAGCAGTACTTC. As protein: CASSMTGVEYEQYF.

The CDR3 region is CASSESGGAGGYTF. The CDR3 coding sequence is TGTGCCAGCAGTGAATCAGGGGGCGCCGGTGGCTACACCTTC. J is TRBJ1-2 and V is TRBV6-1; 8 nucleotides agree with TRBD1. With V trimmed by 2 bases and J by 7 bases, 6 bases remained unmatched. The CDR3 extends over 14 amino acids. The germline gives CDR1 MNHNS, CDR2 SASEGT.